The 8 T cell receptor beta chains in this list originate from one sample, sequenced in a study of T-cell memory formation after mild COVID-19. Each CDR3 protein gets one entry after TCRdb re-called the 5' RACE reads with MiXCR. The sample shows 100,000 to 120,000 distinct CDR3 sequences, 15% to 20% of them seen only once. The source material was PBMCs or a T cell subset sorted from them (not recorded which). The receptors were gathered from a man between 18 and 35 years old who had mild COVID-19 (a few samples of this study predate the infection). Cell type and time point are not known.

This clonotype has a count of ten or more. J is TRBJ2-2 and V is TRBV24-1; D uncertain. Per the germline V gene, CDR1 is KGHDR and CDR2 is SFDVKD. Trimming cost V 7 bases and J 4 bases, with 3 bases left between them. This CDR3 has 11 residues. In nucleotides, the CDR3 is TGTGCCACCAGGCGCACCGGGGAGCTGTTTTTT. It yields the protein CATRRTGELFF.

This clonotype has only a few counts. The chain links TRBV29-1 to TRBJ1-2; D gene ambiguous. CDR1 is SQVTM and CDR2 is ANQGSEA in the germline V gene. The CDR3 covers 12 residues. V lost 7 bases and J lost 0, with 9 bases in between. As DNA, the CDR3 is TGCAGCGACAGAACCCCTAACTATGGCTACACCTTC. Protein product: CSDRTPNYGYTF.

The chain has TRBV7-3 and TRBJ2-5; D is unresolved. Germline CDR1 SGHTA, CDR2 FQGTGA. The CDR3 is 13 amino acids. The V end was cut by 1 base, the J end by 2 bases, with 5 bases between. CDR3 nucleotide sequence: TGTGCCAGCAGCTTAAGCCAGCAAGAGACCCAGTACTTC. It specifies CASSLSQQETQYF.

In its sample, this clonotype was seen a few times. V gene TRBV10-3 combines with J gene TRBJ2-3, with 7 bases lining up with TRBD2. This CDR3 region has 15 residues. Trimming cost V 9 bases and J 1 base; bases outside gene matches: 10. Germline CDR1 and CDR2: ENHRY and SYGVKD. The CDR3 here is CAIAKGGVGTDTQYF. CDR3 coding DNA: TGTGCCATTGCTAAGGGAGGGGTTGGCACAGATACGCAGTATTTT.

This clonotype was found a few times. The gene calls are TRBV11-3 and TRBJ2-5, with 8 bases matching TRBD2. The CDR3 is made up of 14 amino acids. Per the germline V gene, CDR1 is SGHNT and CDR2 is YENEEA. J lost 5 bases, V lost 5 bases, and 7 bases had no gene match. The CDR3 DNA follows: TGTGCCAGCAGCCCTGGGACTAGGAAGGAGACCCAGTACTTC. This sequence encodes CASSPGTRKETQYF.

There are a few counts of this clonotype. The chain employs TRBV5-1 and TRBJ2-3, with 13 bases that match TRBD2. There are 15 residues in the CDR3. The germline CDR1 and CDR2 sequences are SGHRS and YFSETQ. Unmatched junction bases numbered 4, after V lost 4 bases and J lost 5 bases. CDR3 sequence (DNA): TGCGCCAGCAGCGCGGGACTAGCGGGGATAGATACGCAGTATTTT. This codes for CASSAGLAGIDTQYF.

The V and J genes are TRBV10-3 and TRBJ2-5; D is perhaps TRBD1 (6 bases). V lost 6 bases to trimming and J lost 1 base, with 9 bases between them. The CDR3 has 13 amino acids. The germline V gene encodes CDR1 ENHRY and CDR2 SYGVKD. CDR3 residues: CAISQGPQETQYF. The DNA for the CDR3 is TGTGCCATCAGCCAGGGGCCCCAAGAGACCCAGTACTTC.

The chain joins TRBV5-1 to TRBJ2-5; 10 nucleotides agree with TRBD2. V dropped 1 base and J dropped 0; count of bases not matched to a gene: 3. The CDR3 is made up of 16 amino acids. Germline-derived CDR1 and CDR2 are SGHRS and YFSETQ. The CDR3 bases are TGCGCCAGCAGCTTGCCTAGCGGGGGAAACCAAGAGACCCAGTACTTC. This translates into CASSLPSGGNQETQYF.